This TCR beta chain was sequenced in a study of early T cells in non-severe SARS-CoV-2 infection. The CDR3 is made up of 11 amino acids. From germline, CDR1 is ENHRY and CDR2 SYGVKD. V gave up 3 bases and J gave up 1 base, with 0 bases separating them. MiXCR, run by TCRdb on the 5' RACE reads, gives a single entry per CDR3 protein. The data hold roughly 70,000 distinct CDR3 sequences, with around 19% observed a single time. This clonotype was observed many times. The chain couples TRBV10-3 to TRBJ2-5; D not resolved. The source is an adult who was a healthcare worker with PCR-confirmed SARS-CoV-2 infection or an uninfected control (not recorded which). The sequences come from whole blood, collected at baseline. The CDR3 loop is CAISDQETQYF. CDR3 nucleotides: TGTGCCATCAGTGACCAAGAGACCCAGTACTTC.